The clone carrying this TCR beta chain was recorded a few times. Treatment meaning: roughly 18 received Ad26.COV2.S at low or high dose, single or two shots; about 5 received placebo; per-sample allocation not given. Each sample was drawn 63 days after the first injection (of vaccine or placebo). Repertoires were generated with immunoSEQ multiplex PCR, while TCRdb's copy carries only in-frame clones and drops some. Of about 320,000 clones listed, around 83% are singletons. The CDR3 is made up of 14 amino acids. The germline V gene encodes CDR1 LNHDA and CDR2 SQIVND (reference sequence). With 3 bases removed from V and 1 base from J, the gap between germline ends came to 9 bases. The sample originates from a study of Ad26.COV2.S vaccination and SARS-CoV-2 variants. Overall study: Dosing was one shot or two shots 56 days apart.

V usage is TRBV19 and J usage is TRBJ1-1; possible D gene TRBD1, 5 bases. This clonotype was obtained from a person aged 18 to 65 who received the Ad26.COV2.S COVID-19 vaccine or a placebo. The sample here was peripheral blood, taken in a trial of Ad26.COV2.S vaccine versus placebo. The CDR3 reads CASSIRGANTEAFF. As DNA, the CDR3 is TGTGCCAGTAGTATTAGGGGAGCGAACACTGAAGCTTTCTTT.